This T cell receptor beta chain was captured in a study of blood T cells in healthy people across ages. Study-level points and caveats: The fall in TCR beta diversity per million T cells was roughly linear with age. Relative to aged donors, long-lived donors carried more naive CD4+ cells and displayed higher diversity.

Per sample, at least 5.5 micrograms of total RNA were extracted. Per the germline V gene, CDR1 is SEHNR and CDR2 is FQNEAQ (reference sequence). The CDR3 sequence is 15 residues long. V was shortened by 5 bases and J by 2 bases, with 16 bases between the two germline ends. Primed by a sample-barcoded 5' primer and a J-beta primer mix, a second PCR proceeded for 7 to 11 cycles. The template-switch adaptor was a 5' adaptor with 12 random nucleotides. It tagged each cDNA molecule. TCRdb recomputed calls from the 5' RACE reads with MiXCR, one row per CDR3 protein. The sample yields hundreds of thousands of distinct CDR3 sequences, more than 25% seen once. At least ten counts were recorded for this clonotype. What it binds is not known.

Sample: blood. The rearrangement uses TRBV7-9 and TRBJ2-7, with D possibly TRBD2 on 7 matching bases. The sequence was collected from a woman at least 80 years old in good health. CDR3 sequence reads: CASSDLGEGAYEQYF. CDR3 DNA: TGTGCCAGCAGCGACTTAGGGGAGGGGGCCTACGAGCAGTACTTC.